This T cell receptor (beta chain) was documented in a study of a mutant IDH1 vaccine in newly diagnosed glioma. Time point described: week 47, end of study. One vaccine dose held 300 ug of mutant IDH1 20-mer peptide and came with topical imiquimod. In regard to this clone: Its cognate antigen is unknown.

Method: immunoSEQ multiplex PCR; TCRdb's copy keeps in-frame clones and lacks some. The sample gives about 94,000 clones, approximately 89% of which show up once; roughly 0.74% is in the top ten. The sequence was collected from a woman between 45 and 60 years old with glioma. The source was PBMCs, collected from a glioma patient whose treatment included an IDH1 peptide vaccine.

DNA for the CDR3: TGTGCCAGCAGCTCTTATGGCTACACCTTC. Its translation: CASSSYGYTF. The chain couples TRBV7-9 to TRBJ1-2; D not certain. This CDR3 is 10 amino acids long. Germline V gives CDR1 SEHNR, CDR2 FQNEAQ (reference sequence). V was cut by 4 bases and J by 5 bases, with 2 bases left in between.